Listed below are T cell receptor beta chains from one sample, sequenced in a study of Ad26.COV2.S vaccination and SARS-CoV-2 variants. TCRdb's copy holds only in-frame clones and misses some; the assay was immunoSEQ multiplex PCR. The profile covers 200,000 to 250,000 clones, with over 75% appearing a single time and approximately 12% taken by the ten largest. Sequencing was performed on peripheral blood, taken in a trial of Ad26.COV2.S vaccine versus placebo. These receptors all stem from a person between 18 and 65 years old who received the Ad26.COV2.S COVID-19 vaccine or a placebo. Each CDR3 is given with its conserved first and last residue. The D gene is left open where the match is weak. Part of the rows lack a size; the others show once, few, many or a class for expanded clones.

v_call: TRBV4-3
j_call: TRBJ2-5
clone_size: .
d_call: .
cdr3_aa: CASSQDPQGWQETQYF
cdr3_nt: TGCGCCAGCAGCCAAGATCCCCAGGGATGGCAAGAGACCCAGTACTTC

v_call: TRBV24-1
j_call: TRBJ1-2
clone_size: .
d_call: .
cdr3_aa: CATSDSRTAYLNGYTF
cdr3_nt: TGTGCCACCAGTGATTCCAGGACGGCGTATTTGAATGGCTACACCTTC

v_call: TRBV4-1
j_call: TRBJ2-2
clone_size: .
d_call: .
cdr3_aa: CASSPVNGELFF
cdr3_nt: TGCGCCAGCAGCCCGGTAAACGGGGAGCTGTTTTTT

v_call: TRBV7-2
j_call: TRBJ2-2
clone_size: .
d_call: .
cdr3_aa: CASGTLNTGELFF
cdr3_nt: TGTGCCAGCGGTACACTGAACACCGGGGAGCTGTTTTTT

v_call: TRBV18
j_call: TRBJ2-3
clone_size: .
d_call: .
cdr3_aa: CATGSLDTQYF
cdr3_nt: TGTGCCACCGGATCGTTAGATACGCAGTATTTT

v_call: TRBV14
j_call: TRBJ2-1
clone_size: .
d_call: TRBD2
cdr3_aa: CASSQDPAGGPYNEQFF
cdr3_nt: TGTGCCAGCAGCCAAGATCCAGCGGGAGGGCCCTACAATGAGCAGTTCTTC

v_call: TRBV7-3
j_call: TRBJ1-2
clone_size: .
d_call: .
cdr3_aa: CASSLTAQGGGYTF
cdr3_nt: TGTGCCAGCAGCTTAACCGCCCAGGGTGGTGGCTACACCTTC

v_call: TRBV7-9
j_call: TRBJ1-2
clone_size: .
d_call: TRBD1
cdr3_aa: CASSFGQGAIDGYTF
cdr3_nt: TGTGCCAGCAGCTTCGGGCAGGGGGCAATCGATGGCTACACCTTC

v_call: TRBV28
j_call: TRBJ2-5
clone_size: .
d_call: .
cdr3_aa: CASWRPQETQYF
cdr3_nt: TGTGCCAGCTGGAGACCCCAAGAGACCCAGTACTTC

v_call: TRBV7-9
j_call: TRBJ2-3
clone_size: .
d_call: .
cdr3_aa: CASSPIPRGTDTQYF
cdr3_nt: TGTGCCAGCAGCCCCATACCCCGGGGCACAGATACGCAGTATTTT

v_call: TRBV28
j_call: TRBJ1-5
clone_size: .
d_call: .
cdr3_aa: CASILGGVHQPQHF
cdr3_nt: TGTGCCAGCATCTTGGGGGGGGTCCATCAGCCCCAGCATTTT

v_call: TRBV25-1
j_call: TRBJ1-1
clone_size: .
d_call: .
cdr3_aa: CASSEYGRTREAFF
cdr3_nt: TGTGCCAGCAGTGAATATGGGAGAACAAGAGAAGCTTTCTTT

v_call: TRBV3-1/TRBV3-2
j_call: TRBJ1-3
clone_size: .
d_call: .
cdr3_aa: CASRTALHSGNTIYF
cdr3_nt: TGTGCCAGCAGGACGGCCCTACACTCTGGAAACACCATATATTTT

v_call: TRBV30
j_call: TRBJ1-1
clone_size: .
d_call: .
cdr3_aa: CAWIPGRLRTEAFF
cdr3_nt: TGTGCCTGGATTCCCGGACGGCTGCGCACTGAAGCTTTCTTT

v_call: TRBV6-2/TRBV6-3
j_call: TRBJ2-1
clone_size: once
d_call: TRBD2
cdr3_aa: CASSYSGTTYNEQFF
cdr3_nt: TGTGCCAGCAGTTACTCGGGGACTACTTACAATGAGCAGTTCTTC

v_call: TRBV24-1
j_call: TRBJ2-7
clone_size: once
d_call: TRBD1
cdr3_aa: CATSDGERVPGQVLYEQYF
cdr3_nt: TGTGCCACCAGTGACGGGGAGCGGGTACCGGGACAGGTGTTATACGAGCAGTACTTC

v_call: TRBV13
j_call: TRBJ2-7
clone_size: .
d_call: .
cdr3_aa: CASSSSYEQYF
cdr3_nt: TGTGCCAGCAGCAGTTCGTACGAGCAGTACTTC

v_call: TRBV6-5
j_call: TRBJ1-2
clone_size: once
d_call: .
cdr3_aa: CASSSLGQRGYTF
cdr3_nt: TGTGCCAGCAGCTCCCTGGGGCAGCGCGGCTACACCTTC

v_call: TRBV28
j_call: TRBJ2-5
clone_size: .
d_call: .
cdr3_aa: CASSRSEAEGETQYF
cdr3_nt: TGTGCCAGCAGTCGGAGTGAGGCCGAGGGAGAGACCCAGTACTTC

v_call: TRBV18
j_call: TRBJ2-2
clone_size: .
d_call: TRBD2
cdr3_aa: CASSPGLAGATGELFF
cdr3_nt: TGTGCCAGCTCACCGGGACTAGCGGGCGCTACCGGGGAGCTGTTTTTT

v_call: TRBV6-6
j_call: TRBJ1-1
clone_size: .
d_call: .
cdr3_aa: CASRPMSPTEAFF
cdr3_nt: TGTGCCAGCAGGCCCATGAGCCCCACTGAAGCTTTCTTT

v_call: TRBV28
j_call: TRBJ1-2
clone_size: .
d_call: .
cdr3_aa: CASSHGIRGDGYTF
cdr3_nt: TGTGCCAGCAGTCACGGGATCAGGGGAGATGGCTACACCTTC

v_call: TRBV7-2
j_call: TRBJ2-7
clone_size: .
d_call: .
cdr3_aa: CASSARTVYEQYF
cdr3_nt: TGTGCCAGCAGCGCGAGGACGGTGTACGAGCAGTACTTC

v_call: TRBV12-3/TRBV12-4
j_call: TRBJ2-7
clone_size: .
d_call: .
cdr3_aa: CASRMGPGYEQYF
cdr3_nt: TGTGCCAGTCGGATGGGCCCTGGCTACGAGCAGTACTTC

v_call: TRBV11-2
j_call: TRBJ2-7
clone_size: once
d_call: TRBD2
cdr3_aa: CASSRGTSGTYEQYF
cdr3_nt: TGTGCCAGCAGCCGAGGGACTAGCGGGACCTACGAGCAGTACTTC

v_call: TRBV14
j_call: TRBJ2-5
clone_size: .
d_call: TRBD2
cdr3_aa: CASSYGLAGDRETQYF
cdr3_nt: TGTGCCAGCAGCTATGGACTAGCGGGGGACAGGGAGACCCAGTACTTC

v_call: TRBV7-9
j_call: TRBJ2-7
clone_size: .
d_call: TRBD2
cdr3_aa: CASSHGGLAGSYEQYF
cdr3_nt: TGTGCCAGCAGCCACGGAGGACTAGCGGGGTCCTACGAGCAGTACTTC

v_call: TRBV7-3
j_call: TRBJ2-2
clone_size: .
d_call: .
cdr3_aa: CASSLVQGTGELFF
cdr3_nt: TGTGCCAGCAGCTTGGTACAGGGCACCGGGGAGCTGTTTTTT

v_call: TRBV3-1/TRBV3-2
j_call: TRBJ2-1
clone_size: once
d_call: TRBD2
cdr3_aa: CASSLPLSGGAYNEQFF
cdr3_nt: TGTGCCAGCAGCCTCCCCCTTAGCGGGGGTGCCTACAATGAGCAGTTCTTC

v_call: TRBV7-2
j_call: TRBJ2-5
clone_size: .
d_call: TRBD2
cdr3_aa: CASSFAWTSGGRETQYF
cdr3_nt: TGTGCCAGCAGCTTCGCTTGGACTAGCGGGGGGCGGGAGACCCAGTACTTC

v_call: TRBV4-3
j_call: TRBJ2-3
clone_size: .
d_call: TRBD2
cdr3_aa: CASSQALALSTDTQYF
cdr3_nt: TGCGCCAGCAGCCAAGCACTAGCGCTTAGCACAGATACGCAGTATTTT

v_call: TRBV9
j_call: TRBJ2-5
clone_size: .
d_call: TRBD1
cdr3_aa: CASSVGTAQETQYF
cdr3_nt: TGTGCCAGCAGCGTTGGGACAGCTCAAGAGACCCAGTACTTC

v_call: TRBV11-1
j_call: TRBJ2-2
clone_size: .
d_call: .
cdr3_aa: CASSLVAGATGELFF
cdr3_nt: TGTGCCAGCAGCTTAGTGGCAGGCGCCACCGGGGAGCTGTTTTTT

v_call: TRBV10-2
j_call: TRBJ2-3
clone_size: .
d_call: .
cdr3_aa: CASRGGAIDTQYF
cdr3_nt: TGCGCCAGCAGGGGGGGGGCGATAGATACGCAGTATTTT

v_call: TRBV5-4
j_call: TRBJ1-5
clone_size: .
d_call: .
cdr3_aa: CASSLQGSNQPQHF
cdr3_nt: TGTGCCAGCAGCTTACAAGGGAGTAATCAGCCCCAGCATTTT

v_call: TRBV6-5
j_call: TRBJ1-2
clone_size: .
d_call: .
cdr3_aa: CASSPGQNYGYTF
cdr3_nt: TGTGCCAGCAGCCCCGGACAGAACTATGGCTACACCTTC

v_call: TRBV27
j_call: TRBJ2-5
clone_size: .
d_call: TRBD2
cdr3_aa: CASSLLTSGGAQETQYF
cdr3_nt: TGTGCCAGCAGTTTACTTACTAGCGGGGGGGCACAAGAGACCCAGTACTTC

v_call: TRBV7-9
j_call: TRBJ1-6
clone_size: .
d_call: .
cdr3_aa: CASSLDSSPLHF
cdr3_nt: TGTGCCAGCAGCTTAGACAGTTCACCCCTCCACTTT

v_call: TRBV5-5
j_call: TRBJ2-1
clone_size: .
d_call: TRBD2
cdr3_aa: CASRAGTSGSYNEQFF
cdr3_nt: TGTGCCAGCAGGGCCGGGACTAGCGGATCCTACAATGAGCAGTTCTTC

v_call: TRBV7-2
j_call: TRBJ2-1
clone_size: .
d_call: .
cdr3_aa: CASSLRPETYNEQFF
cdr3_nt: TGTGCCAGCAGCTTAAGGCCAGAAACTTACAATGAGCAGTTCTTC

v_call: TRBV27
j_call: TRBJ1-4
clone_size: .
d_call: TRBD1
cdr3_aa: CASSTDRGANEKLFF
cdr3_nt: TGTGCCAGCAGTACCGACAGGGGAGCTAATGAAAAACTGTTTTTT

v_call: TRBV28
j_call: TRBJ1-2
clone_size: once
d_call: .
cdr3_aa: CASSLGRRGYTF
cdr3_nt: TGTGCCAGCAGTTTGGGGCGCCGGGGCTACACCTTC

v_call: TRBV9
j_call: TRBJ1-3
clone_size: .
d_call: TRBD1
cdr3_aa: CASSAGTGGPGNTIYF
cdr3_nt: TGTGCCAGCAGCGCCGGGACAGGGGGTCCGGGAAACACCATATATTTT

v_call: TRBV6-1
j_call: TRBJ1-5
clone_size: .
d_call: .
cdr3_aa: CASSDDYSNQPQHF
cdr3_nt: TGTGCCAGCAGTGATGACTATAGCAATCAGCCCCAGCATTTT

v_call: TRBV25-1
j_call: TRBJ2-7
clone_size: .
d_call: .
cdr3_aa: CASKGGGFYEQYF
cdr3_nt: TGTGCCAGCAAGGGAGGCGGATTCTACGAGCAGTACTTC

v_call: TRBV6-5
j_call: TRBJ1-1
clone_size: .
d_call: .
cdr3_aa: CASTNRGGTRTEAFF
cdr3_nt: TGTGCCAGCACTAATCGGGGGGGTACGAGAACTGAAGCTTTCTTT

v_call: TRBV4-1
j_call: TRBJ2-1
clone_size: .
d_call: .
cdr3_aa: CASSRINGGLDNEQFF
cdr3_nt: TGCGCCAGCAGCCGGATAAACGGGGGGCTGGACAATGAGCAGTTCTTC

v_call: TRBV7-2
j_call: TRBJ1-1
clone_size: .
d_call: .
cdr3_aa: CASSSPNGMNTEAFF
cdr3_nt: TGTGCCAGCAGCTCCCCCAACGGAATGAACACTGAAGCTTTCTTT

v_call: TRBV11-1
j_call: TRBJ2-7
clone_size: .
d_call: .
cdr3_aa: CASSLGINYEQYF
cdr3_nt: TGTGCCAGCAGCCTCGGGATCAACTACGAGCAGTACTTC

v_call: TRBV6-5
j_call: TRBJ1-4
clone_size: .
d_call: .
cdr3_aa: CASAQGGGGKLFF
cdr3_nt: TGTGCCAGCGCGCAAGGTGGGGGGGGAAAACTGTTTTTT

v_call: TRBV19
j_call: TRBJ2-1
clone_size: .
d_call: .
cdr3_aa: CASTPRRDRLSDEQFF
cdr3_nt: TGTGCCAGTACCCCGCGCCGGGACCGGCTTTCGGATGAGCAGTTCTTC

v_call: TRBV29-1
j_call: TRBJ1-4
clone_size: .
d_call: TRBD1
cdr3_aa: CSASPGTGIGEKLFF
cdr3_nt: TGCAGCGCCAGTCCCGGGACAGGGATCGGGGAAAAACTGTTTTTT